This T cell receptor (beta chain) was captured by sequencing in a study of regulatory T cells in long-lasting Graves disease. Arm-PCR with iRepertoire HTBI primers amplified the CDR3 regions for these TCR beta libraries. From the multiplex PCR reads, TCRdb called clonotypes with MiXCR, one entry per CDR3 protein. The sample lists 350,000 to 400,000 distinct CDR3 sequences, roughly 15% occurring once. Time point of the sample: newly diagnosed GD, antithyroid drugs for less than 3 months. Extracted PBMC RNA gave rise to the TCR library. Guidelines of the American Thyroid Association were used to diagnose Graves' disease. Per the germline V gene, CDR1 is SGHRS and CDR2 is YFSETQ. The V and J ends lost 4 bases and 4 bases, in that order; junction bases with no gene match: 11. CDR3 length: 16 amino acids.

The sequences come from peripheral blood mononuclear cells (PBMCs), collected at new diagnosis, from a patient treated with antithyroid drugs. The J gene is TRBJ2-1, the V gene TRBV5-1; 7 bases are shared with TRBD1. This receptor was taken from a female donor with Graves disease. The CDR3 nucleotides read TGCGCCAGCAGCATCCAGCCGGGACAGAATTACAATGAGCAGTTCTTC. Its protein is CASSIQPGQNYNEQFF.